The clone carrying this T cell receptor beta chain was detected only a few times. These data are taken from a study of human T cells and chemical hapten exposure. Study summary: 0.01% DPC was applied to the upper back in patch tests, which were read at 6 days.

Stated time point: patch test 2, 6 weeks after DPC sensitization. Specified treatment: therapeutic diphenylcyclopropenone sensitization with weekly scalp DPC. Alopecia patients deemed DPC-suitable, aged 18 to 70, excluding pregnancy. How the authors handled the data: Samples ranged from about 23,224 to 700,000 TCRs, with a median of 95,638. TCRdb redid the calling of the RACE reads with MiXCR, one entry per CDR3 protein. TCRdb, not the authors, supplied the V and J calls. The data hold 80,000 to 95,000 distinct CDR3 sequences, with roughly 11% observed a single time. Germline CDR1 reads KGHDR; CDR2 reads SFDVKD. V dropped 3 bases and J dropped 2 bases, with 13 bases sitting between them. The CDR3 contains 16 residues.

The receptor comes from a man aged 40-55 years with alopecia areata. Some clones in this sample may be carry-over from other donors' samples. The material was whole blood, obtained in connection with sensitization to the hapten diphenylcyclopropenone (DPC). The chain couples TRBV24-1 to TRBJ1-5, with D possibly being TRBD1 (6 bases). The CDR3 DNA sequence: TGTGCCACCAGTGATCCTTCAGGGGACGGCAATCAGCCCCAGCATTTT. Its protein product is CATSDPSGDGNQPQHF.